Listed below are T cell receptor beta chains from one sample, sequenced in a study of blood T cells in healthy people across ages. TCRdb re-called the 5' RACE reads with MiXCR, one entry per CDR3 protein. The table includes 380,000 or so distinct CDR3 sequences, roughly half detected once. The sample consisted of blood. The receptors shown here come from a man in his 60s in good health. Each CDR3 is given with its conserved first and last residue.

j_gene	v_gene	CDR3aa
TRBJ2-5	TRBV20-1	CSVSSGALGQYF
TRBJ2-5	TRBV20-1	CSGLRAREQYF
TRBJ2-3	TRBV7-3	CASSPTSGITDTQYF
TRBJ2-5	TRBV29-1	CSVKQGQTQYF
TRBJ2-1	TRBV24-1	CATSENTDNEQFF
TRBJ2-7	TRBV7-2	CASRSLAGEYEQYF
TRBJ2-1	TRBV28	CASSLGGSPYNEQFF
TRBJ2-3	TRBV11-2	CASSSKAGGGPDTQYF
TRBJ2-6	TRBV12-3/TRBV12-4	CASSSPRQDSSGANVLTF
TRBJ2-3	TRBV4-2	CASSRNSPGQGAGDTQYF
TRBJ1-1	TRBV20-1	CSAREGIRGEAFF
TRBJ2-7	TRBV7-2	CASSLAAERYEQYF
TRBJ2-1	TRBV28	CASSSALAGGDNEQFF
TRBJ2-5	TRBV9	CASSPNWGQEEQYF
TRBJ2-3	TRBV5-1	CASSRLGGRLADTQYF
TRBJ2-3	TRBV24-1	CATSDPSAGSTDTQYF
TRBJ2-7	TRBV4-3	CASSQEWGRGSDEQYF
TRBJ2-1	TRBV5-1	CANSVRPGQTYNEQFF
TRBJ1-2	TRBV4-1	CASSTPPRGQDYGYTF
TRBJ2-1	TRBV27	CASSLKGGWDNEQFF
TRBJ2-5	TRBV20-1	CSARTDQETQYF
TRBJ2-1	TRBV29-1	CSVGGRTRPYNEQFF
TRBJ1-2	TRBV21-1	CASRYREDRGPVYGYTF
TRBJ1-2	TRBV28	CASLRSGGINYGYTF
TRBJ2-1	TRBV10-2	CASSTSAGTQFF
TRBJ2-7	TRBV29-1	CSVGDRAYEQYF
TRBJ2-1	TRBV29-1	CSARSSNEQFF
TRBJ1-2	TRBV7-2	CASSLHGSYGYTF
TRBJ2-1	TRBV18	CASSPPFGNEQFF
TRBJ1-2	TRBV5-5	CASSLGTGVDNYGYTF
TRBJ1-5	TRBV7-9	CASSQGGRGNQPQHF
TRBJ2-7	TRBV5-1	CASSFGTRAFEQYF
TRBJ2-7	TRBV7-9	CASSSAQGGNEQYF
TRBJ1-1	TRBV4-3	CASSQGHRNTEAFF
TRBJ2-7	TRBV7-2	CASSSSGYEQYF
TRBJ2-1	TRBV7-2	CASSLGLVYNEQFF
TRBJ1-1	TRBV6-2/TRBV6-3	CASSQSSVGRGAFF
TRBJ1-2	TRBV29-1	CSVQQGASYTF
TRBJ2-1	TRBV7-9	CASSRRGAGLNEQFF
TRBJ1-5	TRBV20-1	CSAPQGAVGNQPQHF
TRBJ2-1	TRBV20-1	CSTRDRPAGGSYNEQFF
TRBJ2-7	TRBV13	CASSLGTSEQYF
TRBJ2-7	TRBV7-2	CASSPLGKTYEQYF
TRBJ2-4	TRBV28	CASSLGGRYYEQYF
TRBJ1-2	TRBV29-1	CSVEEPNYGYTF
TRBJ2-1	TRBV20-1	CSAETLVAGVYNEQFF
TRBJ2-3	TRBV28	CASSSVRASSTDTQYF
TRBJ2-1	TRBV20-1	CSAIGAGVNEQFF
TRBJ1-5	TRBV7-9	CASSSPFGPQHF
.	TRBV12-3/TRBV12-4	CASQGAETQYF
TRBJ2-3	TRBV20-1	CSARSWGGDTDTQYF
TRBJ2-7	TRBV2	CASSGDNYEQYF
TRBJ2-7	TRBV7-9	CASSQSSGPSYEQYF
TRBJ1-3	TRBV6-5	CASRPGIRGNTIYF
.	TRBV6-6	CASSPLNEQYF
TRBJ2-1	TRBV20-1	CSARDMPSGSHNEQFF
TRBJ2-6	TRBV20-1	CSASSSSGANVLTF